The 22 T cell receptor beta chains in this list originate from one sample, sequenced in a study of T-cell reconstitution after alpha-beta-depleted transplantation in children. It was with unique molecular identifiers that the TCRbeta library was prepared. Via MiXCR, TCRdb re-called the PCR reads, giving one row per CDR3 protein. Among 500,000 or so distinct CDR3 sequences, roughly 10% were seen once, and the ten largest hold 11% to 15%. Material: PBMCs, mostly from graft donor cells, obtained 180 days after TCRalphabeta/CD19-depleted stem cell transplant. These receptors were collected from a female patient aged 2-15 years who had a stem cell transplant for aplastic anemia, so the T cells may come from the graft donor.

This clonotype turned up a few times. CDR3: CASSARQREIRMGEQFF. The CDR3 DNA follows: TGTGCCAGCAGCGCCCGCCAGCGGGAGATTCGGATGGGTGAGCAGTTCTTC. The chain is built from TRBV5-4 and TRBJ2-1; TRBD2 matches 8 bases. From germline, CDR1 is SGHNT and CDR2 YYREEE (reference sequence). This CDR3 has 17 amino acids. Losses at the gene ends were 4 bases for V and 9 bases for J; bases not matched to a gene: 18.

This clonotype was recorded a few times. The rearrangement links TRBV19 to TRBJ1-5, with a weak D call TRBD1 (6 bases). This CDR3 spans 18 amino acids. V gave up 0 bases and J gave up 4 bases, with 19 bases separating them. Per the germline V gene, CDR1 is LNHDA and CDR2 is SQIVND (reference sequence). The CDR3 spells CASSIDQRRQEINQPQHF. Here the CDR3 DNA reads TGTGCCAGTAGTATAGATCAGAGGAGACAGGAGATTAATCAGCCCCAGCATTTT.

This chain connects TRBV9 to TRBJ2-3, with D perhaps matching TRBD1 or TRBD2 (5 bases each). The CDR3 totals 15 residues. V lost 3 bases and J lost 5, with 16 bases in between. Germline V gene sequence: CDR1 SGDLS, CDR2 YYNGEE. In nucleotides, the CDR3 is TGTGCCAGCAGCGGTCGTGGGGGAGTTATAGATACGCAGTATTTT. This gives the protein CASSGRGGVIDTQYF.

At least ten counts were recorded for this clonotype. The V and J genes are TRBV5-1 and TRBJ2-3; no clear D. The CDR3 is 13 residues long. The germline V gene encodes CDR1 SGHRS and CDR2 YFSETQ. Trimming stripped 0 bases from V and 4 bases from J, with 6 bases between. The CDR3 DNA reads TGCGCCAGCAGCTTGGGTCGGTCAGATACGCAGTATTTT. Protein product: CASSLGRSDTQYF.

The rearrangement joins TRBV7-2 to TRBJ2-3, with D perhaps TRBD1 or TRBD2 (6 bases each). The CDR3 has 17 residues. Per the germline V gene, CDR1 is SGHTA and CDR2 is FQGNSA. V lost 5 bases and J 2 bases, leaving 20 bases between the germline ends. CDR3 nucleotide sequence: TGTGCCAGCAGCCCGTGGATGGGGGCGGGGCCCACAGATACGCAGTATTTT. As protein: CASSPWMGAGPTDTQYF.

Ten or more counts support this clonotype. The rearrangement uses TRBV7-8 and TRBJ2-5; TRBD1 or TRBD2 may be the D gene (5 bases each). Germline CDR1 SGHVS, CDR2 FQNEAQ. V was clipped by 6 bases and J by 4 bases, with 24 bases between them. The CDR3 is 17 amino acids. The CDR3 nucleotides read TGTGCCAGCAGTGGGGGACGTATCACCCCCAGGAGAGAGACCCAGTACTTC. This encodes CASSGGRITPRRETQYF.

For the CDR3, the DNA is TGTGCCAGCAGCTTAAAAGGCGACACCGGGGAGCTGTTTTTT. It yields the protein CASSLKGDTGELFF. The chain combines TRBV7-9 with TRBJ2-2; D is unclear. V was trimmed by 2 bases and J by 3 bases, leaving 7 bases between them. The germline V gene encodes CDR1 SEHNR and CDR2 FQNEAQ (reference sequence). The CDR3 runs 14 residues.

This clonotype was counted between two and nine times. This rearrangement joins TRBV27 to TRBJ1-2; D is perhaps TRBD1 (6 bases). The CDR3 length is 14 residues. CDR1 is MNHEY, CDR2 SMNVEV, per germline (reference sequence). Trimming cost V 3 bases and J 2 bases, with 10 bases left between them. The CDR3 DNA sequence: TGTGCCAGCAGTTTTGGGGGGACAAACTATGGCTACACCTTC. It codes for CASSFGGTNYGYTF.

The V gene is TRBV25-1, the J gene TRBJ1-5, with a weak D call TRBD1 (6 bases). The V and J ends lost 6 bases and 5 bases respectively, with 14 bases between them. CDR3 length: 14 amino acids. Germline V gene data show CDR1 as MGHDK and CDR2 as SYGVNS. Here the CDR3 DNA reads TGTGCCAGCAGCTCGGCCCAGGGGTATCAGCCCCAGCATTTT. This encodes CASSSAQGYQPQHF.

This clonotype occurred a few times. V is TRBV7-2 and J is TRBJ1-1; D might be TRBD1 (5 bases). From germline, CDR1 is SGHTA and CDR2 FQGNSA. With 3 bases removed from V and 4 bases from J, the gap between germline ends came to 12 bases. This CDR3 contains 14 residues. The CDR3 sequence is CASSFMGESTEAFF. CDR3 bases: TGTGCCAGCAGCTTTATGGGGGAAAGCACTGAAGCTTTCTTT.

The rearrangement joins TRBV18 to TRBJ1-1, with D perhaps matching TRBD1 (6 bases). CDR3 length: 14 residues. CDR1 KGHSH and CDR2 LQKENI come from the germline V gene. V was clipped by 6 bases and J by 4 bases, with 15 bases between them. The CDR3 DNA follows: TGTGCCAGCTCCCTTAATCCGGGGGCCACTGAAGCTTTCTTT. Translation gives CASSLNPGATEAFF.

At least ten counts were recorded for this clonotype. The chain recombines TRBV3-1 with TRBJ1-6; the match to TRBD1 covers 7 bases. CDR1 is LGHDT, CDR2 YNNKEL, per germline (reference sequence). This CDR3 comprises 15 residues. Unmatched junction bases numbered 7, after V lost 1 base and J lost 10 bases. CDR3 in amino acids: CASSQGDSLGSPLHF. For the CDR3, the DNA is TGTGCCAGCAGCCAAGGGGACAGCCTGGGGTCACCCCTCCACTTT.

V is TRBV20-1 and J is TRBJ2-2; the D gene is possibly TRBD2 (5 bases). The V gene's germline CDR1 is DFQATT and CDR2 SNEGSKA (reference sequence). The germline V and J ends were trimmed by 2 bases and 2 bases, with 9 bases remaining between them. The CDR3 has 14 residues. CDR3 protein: CSARPSGNTGELFF. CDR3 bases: TGCAGTGCTAGACCGAGCGGAAACACCGGGGAGCTGTTTTTT.

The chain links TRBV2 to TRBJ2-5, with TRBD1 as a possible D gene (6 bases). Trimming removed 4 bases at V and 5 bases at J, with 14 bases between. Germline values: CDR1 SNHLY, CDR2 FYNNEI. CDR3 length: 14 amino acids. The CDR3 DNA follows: TGTGCCAGCAGTGTGGCAGGGGATTGGGAGACCCAGTACTTC. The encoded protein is CASSVAGDWETQYF. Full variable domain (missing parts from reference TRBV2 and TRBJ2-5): EPEVTQTPSHQVTQMGQEVILRCVPISNHLYFYWYRQILGQKVEFLVSFYNNEISEKSEIFDDQFSVERPDGSNFTLKIRSTKLEDSAMYFCASSVAGDWETQYFGPGTRLLVL.

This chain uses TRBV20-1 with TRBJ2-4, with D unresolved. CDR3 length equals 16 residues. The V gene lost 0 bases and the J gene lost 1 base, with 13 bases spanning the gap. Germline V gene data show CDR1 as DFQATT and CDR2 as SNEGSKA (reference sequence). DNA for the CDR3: TGCAGTGCTAGAGATGGGTGGGAATCGGCCAAAAACATTCAGTACTTC. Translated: CSARDGWESAKNIQYF.

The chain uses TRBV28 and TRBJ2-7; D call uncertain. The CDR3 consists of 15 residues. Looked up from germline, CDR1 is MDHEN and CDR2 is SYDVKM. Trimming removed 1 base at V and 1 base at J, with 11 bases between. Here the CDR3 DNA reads TGTGCCAGCAGTTTATACCCCCACCTGTCCTACGAGCAGTACTTC. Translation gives CASSLYPHLSYEQYF.

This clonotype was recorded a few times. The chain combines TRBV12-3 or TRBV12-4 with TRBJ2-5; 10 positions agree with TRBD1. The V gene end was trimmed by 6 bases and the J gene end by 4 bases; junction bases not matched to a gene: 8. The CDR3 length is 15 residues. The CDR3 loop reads CASRSSTGGLETQYF. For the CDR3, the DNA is TGTGCCAGCAGATCTTCGACAGGGGGCTTAGAGACCCAGTACTTC.

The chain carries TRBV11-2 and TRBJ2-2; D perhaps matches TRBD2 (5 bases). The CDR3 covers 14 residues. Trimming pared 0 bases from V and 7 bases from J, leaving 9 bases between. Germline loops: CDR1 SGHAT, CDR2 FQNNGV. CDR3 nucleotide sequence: TGTGCCAGCAGCTTAGATCGAGGGCTCGGGGAGCTGTTTTTT. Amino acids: CASSLDRGLGELFF.

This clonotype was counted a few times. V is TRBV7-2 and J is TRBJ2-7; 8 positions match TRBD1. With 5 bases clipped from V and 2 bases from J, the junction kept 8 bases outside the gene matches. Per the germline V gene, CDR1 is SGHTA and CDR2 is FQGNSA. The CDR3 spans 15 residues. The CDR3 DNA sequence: TGTGCCAGCAGCCCCCACAGGGGGGTGGCCTACGAGCAGTACTTC. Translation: CASSPHRGVAYEQYF.

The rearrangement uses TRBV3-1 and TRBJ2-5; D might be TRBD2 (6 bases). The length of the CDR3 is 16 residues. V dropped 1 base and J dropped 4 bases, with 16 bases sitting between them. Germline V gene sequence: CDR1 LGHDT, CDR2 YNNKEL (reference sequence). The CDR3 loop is CASSQGNSRGGETQYF. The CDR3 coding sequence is TGTGCCAGCAGCCAAGGTAACTCACGGGGAGGAGAGACCCAGTACTTC.

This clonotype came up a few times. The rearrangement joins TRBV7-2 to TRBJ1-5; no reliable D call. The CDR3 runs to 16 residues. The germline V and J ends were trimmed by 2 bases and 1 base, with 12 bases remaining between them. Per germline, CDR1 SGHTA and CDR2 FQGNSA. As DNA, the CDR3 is TGTGCCAGCAGCTTAACGGGGTCACGGAGCAATCAGCCCCAGCATTTT. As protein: CASSLTGSRSNQPQHF.

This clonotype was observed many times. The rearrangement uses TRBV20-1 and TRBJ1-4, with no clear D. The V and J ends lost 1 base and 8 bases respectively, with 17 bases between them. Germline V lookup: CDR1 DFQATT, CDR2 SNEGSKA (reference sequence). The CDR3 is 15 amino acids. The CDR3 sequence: CSARAGSSPGEKLFF. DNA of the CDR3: TGCAGTGCTAGAGCGGGGAGTAGTCCGGGCGAAAAACTGTTTTTT.